The sequence of this TCR beta chain was determined in a study of T-cell reconstitution after alpha-beta-depleted transplantation in children. The TCRbeta library incorporated unique molecular identifiers. TCRdb reanalysed the PCR reads using MiXCR and keeps one entry per CDR3 protein. The sample has roughly 200,000 distinct CDR3 sequences, approximately 10% seen once. The study's findings and limits: Fresh T-cell production supplied most of the T-cell counts and diversity seen one year after transplant. Reportedly, roughly two months post-transplant, alpha-beta T cells arose from several hundred expanded graft clones.

The CDR3 spans 12 residues. Germline V gene lookup returns CDR1 SGHTA and CDR2 FQGNSA. This clonotype came up once. Its antigen is as yet unknown. This may stem from a read error, because a much larger clone lies one nucleotide away. The V call is TRBV7-2, the J call TRBJ2-7; perhaps D is TRBD1 or TRBD2 (5 bases each). Sequenced material: PBMCs, taken before TCRalphabeta/CD19-depleted stem cell transplant. The receptor was derived from a child younger than two with acute myeloid leukemia, due to receive a stem cell transplant. CDR3 bases: TGTGCCAGCGGCTTTTTGGGACACGAGCAGTACTTC. This sequence encodes CASGFLGHEQYF.